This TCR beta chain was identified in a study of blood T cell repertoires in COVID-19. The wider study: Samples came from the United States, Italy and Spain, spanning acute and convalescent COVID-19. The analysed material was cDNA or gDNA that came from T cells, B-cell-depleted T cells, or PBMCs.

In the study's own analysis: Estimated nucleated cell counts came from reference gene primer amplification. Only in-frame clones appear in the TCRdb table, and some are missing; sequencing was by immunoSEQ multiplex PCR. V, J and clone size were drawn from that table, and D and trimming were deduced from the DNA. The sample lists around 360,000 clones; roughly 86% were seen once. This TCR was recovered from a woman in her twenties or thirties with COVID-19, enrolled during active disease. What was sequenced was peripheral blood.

The CDR3 is CASSSRDRILNTEAFF. In nucleotides, the CDR3 is TGTGCCAGCAGCTCCCGGGACAGAATATTGAACACTGAAGCTTTCTTT. The chain joins TRBV7-8 to TRBJ1-1; 7 bases fit TRBD1. This CDR3 spans 16 amino acids. CDR1 is SGHVS and CDR2 is FQNEAQ in the germline V gene. Trimming removed 4 bases from V and 0 bases from J; junction bases left unmatched: 8.